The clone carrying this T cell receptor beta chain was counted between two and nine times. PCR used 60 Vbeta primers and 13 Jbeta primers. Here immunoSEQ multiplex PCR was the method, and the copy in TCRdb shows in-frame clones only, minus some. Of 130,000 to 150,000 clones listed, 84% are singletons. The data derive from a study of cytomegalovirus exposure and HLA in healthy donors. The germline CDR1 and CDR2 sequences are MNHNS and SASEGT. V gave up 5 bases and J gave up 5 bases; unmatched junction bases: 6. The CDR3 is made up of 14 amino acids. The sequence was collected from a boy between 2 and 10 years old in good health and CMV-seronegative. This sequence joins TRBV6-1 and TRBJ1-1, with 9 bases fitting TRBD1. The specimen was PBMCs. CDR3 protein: CASSLQGAGTEAFF. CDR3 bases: TGTGCCAGCAGTTTACAGGGGGCAGGGACTGAAGCTTTCTTT.